Included here is one T cell receptor (beta chain) sequence, with context. Its matching antigen is unknown. The germline V gene encodes CDR1 SGDLS and CDR2 YYNGEE. This CDR3 is built from 14 residues. The V end was cut by 0 bases, the J end by 7 bases, with 11 bases between. The data stem from a study of T cells in Graves' hyperthyroidism and ophthalmopathy. Findings and caveats of the study: Progression to ophthalmopathy was predicted a median of roughly 6.8 months early. In blood, most of the thyroid clonotypes expanded above 0.001 were also present.

There were TCR beta CDR3 regions amplified from RNA transcripts. TCR CDR3 underwent first-round RT-PCR with the HTBI primer set. TCRdb called the multiplex PCR reads again in MiXCR, with one record for every CDR3 protein. Counted here are 550,000 to 700,000 distinct CDR3 sequences, around 45% occurring once; the ten biggest clones make up 15% to 20%. The TCR comes from an adult woman with Graves' disease, either hyperthyroidism or ophthalmopathy (not recorded which). The J gene is TRBJ1-5, the V gene TRBV9; D remains ambiguous. Sequenced input: peripheral blood or thyroid tissue (not recorded which). CDR3 DNA: TGTGCCAGCAGCGTAGGTTCCGGCTGGCAGCCCCAGCATTTT. It encodes CASSVGSGWQPQHF.